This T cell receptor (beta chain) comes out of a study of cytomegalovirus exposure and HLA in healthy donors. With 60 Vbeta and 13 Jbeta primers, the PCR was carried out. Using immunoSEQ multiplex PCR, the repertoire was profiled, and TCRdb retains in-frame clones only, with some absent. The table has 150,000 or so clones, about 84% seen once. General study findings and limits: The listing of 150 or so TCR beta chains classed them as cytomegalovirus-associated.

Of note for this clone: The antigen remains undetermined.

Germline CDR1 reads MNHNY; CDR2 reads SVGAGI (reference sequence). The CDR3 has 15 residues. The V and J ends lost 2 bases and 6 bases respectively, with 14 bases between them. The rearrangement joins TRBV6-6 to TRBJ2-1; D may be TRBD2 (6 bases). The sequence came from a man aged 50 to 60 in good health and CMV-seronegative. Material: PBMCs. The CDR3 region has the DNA TGTGCCAGCAGTTACATGGGGAGGAGCGGCAATGAGCAGTTCTTC. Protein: CASSYMGRSGNEQFF.